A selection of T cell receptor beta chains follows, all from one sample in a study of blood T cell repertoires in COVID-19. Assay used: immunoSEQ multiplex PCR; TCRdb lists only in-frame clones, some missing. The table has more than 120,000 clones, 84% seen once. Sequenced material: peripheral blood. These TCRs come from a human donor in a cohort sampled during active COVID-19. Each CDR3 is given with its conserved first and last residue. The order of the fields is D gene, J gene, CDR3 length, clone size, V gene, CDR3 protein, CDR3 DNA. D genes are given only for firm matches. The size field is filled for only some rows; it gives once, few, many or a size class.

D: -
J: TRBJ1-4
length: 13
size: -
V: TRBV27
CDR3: CASSLRRGEKLFF
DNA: TGTGCCAGCAGTCTTAGACGGGGTGAAAAACTGTTTTTT

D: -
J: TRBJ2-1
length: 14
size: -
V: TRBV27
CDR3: CASSPTGSYNEQFF
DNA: TGTGCCAGCAGTCCGACAGGATCCTACAATGAGCAGTTCTTC

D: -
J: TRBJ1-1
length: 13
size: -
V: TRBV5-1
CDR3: CASSQGQNTEAFF
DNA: TGCGCCAGCAGCCAGGGGCAAAACACTGAAGCTTTCTTT

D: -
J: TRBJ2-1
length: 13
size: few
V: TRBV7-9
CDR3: CASSLLASNEQFF
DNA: TGTGCCAGCAGCTTACTAGCTAGCAATGAGCAGTTCTTC

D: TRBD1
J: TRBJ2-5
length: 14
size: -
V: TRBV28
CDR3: CASRPTGGGETQYF
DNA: TGTGCCAGCAGACCTACAGGGGGTGGGGAGACCCAGTACTTC

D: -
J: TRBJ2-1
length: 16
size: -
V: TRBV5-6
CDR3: CASSLGGTGRSNEQFF
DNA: TGTGCCAGCAGCTTGGGTGGGACGGGGAGGTCCAATGAGCAGTTCTTC

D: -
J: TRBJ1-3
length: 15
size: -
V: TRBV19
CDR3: CASSTGEKPGNTIYF
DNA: TGTGCCAGTAGTACAGGGGAGAAGCCTGGAAACACCATATATTTT

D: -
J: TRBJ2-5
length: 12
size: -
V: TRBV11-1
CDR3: CASSSYQETQYF
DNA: TGTGCCAGCAGCTCGTACCAAGAGACCCAGTACTTC

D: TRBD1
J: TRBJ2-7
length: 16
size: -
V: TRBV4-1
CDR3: CASSRGLGTGAGEQYF
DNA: TGCGCCAGCAGCCGCGGTTTGGGGACAGGGGCCGGAGAACAGTACTTC

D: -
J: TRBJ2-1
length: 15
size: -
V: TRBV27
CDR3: CASATPSGFNNEQFF
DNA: TGTGCCAGCGCTACACCCTCGGGGTTCAACAATGAGCAGTTCTTC

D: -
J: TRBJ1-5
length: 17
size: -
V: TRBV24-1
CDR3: CATSDLTATDHNQPQHF
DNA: TGTGCCACCAGTGATTTAACAGCCACTGACCATAATCAGCCCCAGCATTTT

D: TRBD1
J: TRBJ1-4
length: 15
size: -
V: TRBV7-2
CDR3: CASSLVGTGAEKLFF
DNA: TGTGCCAGCAGCTTAGTGGGGACAGGGGCTGAAAAACTGTTTTTT

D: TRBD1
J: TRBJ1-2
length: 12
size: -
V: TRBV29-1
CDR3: CSVDPRGHGYTF
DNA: TGCAGCGTTGACCCCAGGGGGCATGGCTACACCTTC

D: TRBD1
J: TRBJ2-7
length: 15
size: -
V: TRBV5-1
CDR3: CASSPGTGISYEQYF
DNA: TGCGCCAGCAGCCCTGGGACAGGGATCTCCTACGAGCAGTACTTC

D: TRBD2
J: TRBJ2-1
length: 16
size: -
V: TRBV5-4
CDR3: CASSLGTSGSYNEQFF
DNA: TGTGCCAGCAGCCTAGGGACTAGCGGCTCCTACAATGAGCAGTTCTTC

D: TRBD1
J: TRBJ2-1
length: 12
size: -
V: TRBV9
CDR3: CASSVTRDSMFF
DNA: TGTGCCAGCAGCGTTACACGGGACAGCATGTTCTTC

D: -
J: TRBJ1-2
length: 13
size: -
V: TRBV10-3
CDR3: CAITYTGLGGYTF
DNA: TGTGCCATCACCTACACAGGGTTGGGTGGCTACACCTTC

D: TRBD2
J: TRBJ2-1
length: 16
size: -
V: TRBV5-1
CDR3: CASSREGASSYNEQFF
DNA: TGCGCCAGCAGCCGGGAGGGAGCGAGCTCCTACAATGAGCAGTTCTTC

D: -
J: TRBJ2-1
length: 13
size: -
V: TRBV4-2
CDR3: CASSDSAFDEQFF
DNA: TGTGCCAGCAGTGACTCCGCCTTCGATGAGCAGTTCTTC

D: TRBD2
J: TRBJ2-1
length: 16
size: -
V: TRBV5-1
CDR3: CASSLGIAGVLNEQFF
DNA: TGCGCCAGCAGCTTGGGCATAGCGGGGGTCCTCAATGAGCAGTTCTTC

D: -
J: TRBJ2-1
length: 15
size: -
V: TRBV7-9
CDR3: CASSLVAGSYNEQFF
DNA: TGTGCCAGCAGCCTGGTTGCGGGGTCCTACAATGAGCAGTTCTTC

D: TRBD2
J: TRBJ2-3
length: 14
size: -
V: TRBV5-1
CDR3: CASSLEAGRDTQYF
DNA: TGCGCCAGCAGCTTGGAAGCGGGGAGGGATACGCAGTATTTT

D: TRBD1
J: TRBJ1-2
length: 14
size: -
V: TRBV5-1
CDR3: CASSLRDSQYGYTF
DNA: TGCGCCAGCAGCTTACGGGACAGTCAGTATGGCTACACCTTC

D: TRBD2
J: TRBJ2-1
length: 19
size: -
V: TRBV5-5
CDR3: CASSLMASGGVHADNEQFF
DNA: TGTGCCAGCAGCTTGATGGCTAGCGGGGGGGTCCACGCTGACAATGAGCAGTTCTTC

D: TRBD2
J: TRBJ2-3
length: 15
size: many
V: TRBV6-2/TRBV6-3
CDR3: CASSLYSGSTDTQYF
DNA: TGTGCCAGCAGTTTATATAGCGGGAGCACAGATACGCAGTATTTT

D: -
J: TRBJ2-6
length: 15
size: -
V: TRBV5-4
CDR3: CASSEQVTGANVLTF
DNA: TGTGCCAGCAGCGAGCAGGTTACTGGGGCCAACGTCCTGACTTTC

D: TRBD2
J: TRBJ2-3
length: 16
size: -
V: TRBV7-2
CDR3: CASSSRVAGNTDTQYF
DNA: TGTGCCAGCAGCTCCCGGGTAGCGGGGAACACAGATACGCAGTATTTT

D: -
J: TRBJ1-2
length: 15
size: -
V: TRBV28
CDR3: CASSSHYNPFYGYTF
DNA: TGTGCCAGCAGTTCGCATTACAACCCCTTCTATGGCTACACCTTC

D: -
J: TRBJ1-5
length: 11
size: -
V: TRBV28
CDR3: CASSRGQPQHF
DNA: TGTGCCAGCAGCCGCGGTCAGCCCCAGCATTTT

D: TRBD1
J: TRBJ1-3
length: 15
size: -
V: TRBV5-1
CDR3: CASSTGTGSGNTIYF
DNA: TGCGCCAGCAGCACCGGGACAGGCTCTGGAAACACCATATATTTT

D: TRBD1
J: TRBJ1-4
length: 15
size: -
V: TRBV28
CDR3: CASSPAGTAPEKLFF
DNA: TGTGCCAGCAGTCCCGCCGGGACAGCGCCAGAAAAACTGTTTTTT

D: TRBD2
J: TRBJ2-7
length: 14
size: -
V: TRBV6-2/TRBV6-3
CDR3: CASSRPGLVYEQYF
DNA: TGTGCCAGCAGCCGGCCGGGACTAGTCTACGAGCAGTACTTC

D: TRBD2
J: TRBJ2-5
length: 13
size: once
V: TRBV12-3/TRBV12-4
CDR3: CASSGGGGETQYF
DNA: TGTGCCAGCAGCGGGGGGGGTGGAGAGACCCAGTACTTC

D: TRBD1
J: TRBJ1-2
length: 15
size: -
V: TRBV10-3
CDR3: CAISSQGQGNYGYTF
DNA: TGTGCCATCAGTAGCCAAGGACAGGGTAACTATGGCTACACCTTC

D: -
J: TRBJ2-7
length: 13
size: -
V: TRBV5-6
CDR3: CASSFGSQYEQYF
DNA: TGTGCCAGCAGCTTTGGGAGCCAATACGAGCAGTACTTC

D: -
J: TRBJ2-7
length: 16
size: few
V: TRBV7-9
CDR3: CASSPPQGLVSYEQYF
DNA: TGTGCCAGCAGCCCCCCGCAGGGCCTCGTCTCCTACGAGCAGTACTTC

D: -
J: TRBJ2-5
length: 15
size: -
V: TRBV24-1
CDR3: CATSDPAHIQETQYF
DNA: TGTGCCACCAGTGACCCCGCCCACATACAAGAGACCCAGTACTTC

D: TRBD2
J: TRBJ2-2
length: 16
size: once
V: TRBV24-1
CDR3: CATSDTQGGRAGELFF
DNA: TGTGCCACCAGTGATACCCAGGGCGGGAGAGCCGGGGAGCTGTTTTTT

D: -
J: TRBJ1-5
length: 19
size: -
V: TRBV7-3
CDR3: CASSLTGAQRERINQPQHF
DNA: TGTGCCAGCAGCTTAACGGGAGCACAGAGAGAGAGGATCAATCAGCCCCAGCATTTT

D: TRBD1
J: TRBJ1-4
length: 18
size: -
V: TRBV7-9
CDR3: CASSFRTGGIFEGEKLFF
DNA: TGTGCCAGCAGCTTCAGGACAGGGGGTATCTTCGAGGGTGAAAAACTGTTTTTT

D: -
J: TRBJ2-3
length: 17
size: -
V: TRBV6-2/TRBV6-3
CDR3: CASSHGGPLGNTDTQYF
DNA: TGTGCCAGCAGCCACGGGGGACCCCTAGGGAACACAGATACGCAGTATTTT

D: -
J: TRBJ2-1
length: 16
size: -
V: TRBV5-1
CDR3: CASSLALLAPYNEQFF
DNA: TGCGCCAGCAGCTTGGCCTTGCTAGCGCCTTACAATGAGCAGTTCTTC

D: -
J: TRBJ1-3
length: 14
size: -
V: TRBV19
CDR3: CASSTGSSGNTIYF
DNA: TGTGCCAGTAGTACAGGTAGCTCTGGAAACACCATATATTTT

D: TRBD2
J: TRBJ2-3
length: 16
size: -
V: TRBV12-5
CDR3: CASGLVAGGVTDTQYF
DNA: TGTGCTAGTGGTTTGGTAGCGGGAGGTGTGACAGATACGCAGTATTTT

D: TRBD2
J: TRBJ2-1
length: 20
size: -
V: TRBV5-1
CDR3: CASSPTGGDGLAGTYNEQFF
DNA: TGCGCCAGCAGCCCGACGGGGGGCGATGGACTAGCGGGCACTTACAATGAGCAGTTCTTC

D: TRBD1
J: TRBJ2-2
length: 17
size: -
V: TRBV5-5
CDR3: CASSLLVYRGNTGELFF
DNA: TGTGCCAGCAGCTTGTTAGTCTACAGGGGGAACACCGGGGAGCTGTTTTTT

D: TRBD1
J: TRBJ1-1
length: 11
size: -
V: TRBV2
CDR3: CASGPDRGAFF
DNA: TGTGCCAGCGGTCCTGACAGGGGAGCTTTCTTT

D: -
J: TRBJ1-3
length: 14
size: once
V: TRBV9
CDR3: CASSAGYSGNTIYF
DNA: TGTGCCAGCAGCGCGGGATACTCTGGAAACACCATATATTTT

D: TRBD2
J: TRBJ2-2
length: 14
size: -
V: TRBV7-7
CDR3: CASSPGLVTGELFF
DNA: TGTGCTAGCAGCCCGGGACTAGTGACCGGGGAGCTGTTTTTT

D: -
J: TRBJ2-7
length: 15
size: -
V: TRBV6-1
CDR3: CASSEAGHSFYEQYF
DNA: TGTGCCAGCAGTGAAGCGGGACACTCCTTCTACGAGCAGTACTTC

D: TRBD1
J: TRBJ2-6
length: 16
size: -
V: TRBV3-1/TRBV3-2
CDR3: CASSRETGAGANVLTF
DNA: TGTGCCAGCAGCCGGGAAACAGGGGCTGGGGCCAACGTCCTGACTTTC

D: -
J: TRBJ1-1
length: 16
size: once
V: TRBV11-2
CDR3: CASSLWRTDRTSEAFF
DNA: TGTGCCAGCAGCTTGTGGAGGACAGACCGCACGTCTGAAGCTTTCTTT

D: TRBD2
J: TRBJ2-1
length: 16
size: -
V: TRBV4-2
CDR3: CASSQGQREGWDEQFF
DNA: TGTGCCAGCAGCCAAGGCCAGCGGGAGGGTTGGGATGAGCAGTTCTTC